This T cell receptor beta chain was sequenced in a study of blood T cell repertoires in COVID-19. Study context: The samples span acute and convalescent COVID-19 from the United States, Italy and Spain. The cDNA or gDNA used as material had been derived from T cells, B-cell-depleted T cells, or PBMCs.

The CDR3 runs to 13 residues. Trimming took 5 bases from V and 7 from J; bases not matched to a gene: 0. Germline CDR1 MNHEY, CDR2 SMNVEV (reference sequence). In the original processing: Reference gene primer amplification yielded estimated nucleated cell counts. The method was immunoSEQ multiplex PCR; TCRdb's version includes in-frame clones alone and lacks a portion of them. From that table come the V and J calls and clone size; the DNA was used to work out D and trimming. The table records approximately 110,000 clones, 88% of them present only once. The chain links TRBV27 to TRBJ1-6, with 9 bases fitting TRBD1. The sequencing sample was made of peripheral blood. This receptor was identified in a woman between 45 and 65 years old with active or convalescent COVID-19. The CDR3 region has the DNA TGTGCCAGCAGTGGGACAGGGAATTCACCCCTCCACTTT. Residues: CASSGTGNSPLHF.